The rows below give T cell receptor beta chains drawn from one sample of a study of regulatory T cells in long-lasting Graves disease. TCRdb reprocessed the multiplex PCR reads via MiXCR and lists one record per CDR3 protein. Among some 330,000 distinct CDR3 sequences listed, approximately 10% were seen once. These data also featured in a second study, about T cells in Graves' hyperthyroidism and ophthalmopathy.

Sequencing used peripheral blood mononuclear cells (PBMCs), obtained at new diagnosis, from a patient treated with antithyroid drugs. Source of these receptors: a young woman with Graves disease. CDR3s include the opening cysteine and the closing phenylalanine or tryptophan. Fields, in order: J gene, V gene, D gene, clone size, CDR3 protein, CDR3 DNA. D genes are given only for firm matches. Clone size is stated in some rows and not others, as once, few, many or a class when expanded.

TRBJ2-5 TRBV5-6 TRBD2 - CASEMGPGRETQHF TGTGCCAGTGAGATGGGCCCGGGGAGGGAGACCCAGCACTTC
TRBJ2-2 TRBV27 - - CASSFALNTGELFF TGTGCCAGCAGTTTCGCTCTGAACACCGGGGAGCTGTTTTTT
TRBJ2-5 TRBV3-1 TRBD2 few CASGHESGLAGGTFSETQYF TGTGCCAGCGGCCATGAATCGGGACTAGCGGGGGGTACGTTTTCGGAGACCCAGTACTTC
TRBJ2-1 TRBV4-3 TRBD2 - CASSQRPGTSGYNEQFF TGCGCCAGCAGCCAACGGCCCGGGACTAGCGGTTACAATGAGCAGTTCTTC
TRBJ2-1 TRBV2 TRBD2 many CASSELAGGIDEQFF TGTGCCAGCAGTGAATTGGCGGGGGGCATCGATGAGCAGTTCTTC
TRBJ2-1 TRBV7-2 TRBD2 many CASSAAGGAREQFF TGTGCCAGCAGCGCAGCGGGAGGGGCCCGGGAGCAGTTCTTC
TRBJ1-5 TRBV20-1 - few CSAQDGSSNQPQHF TGCAGTGCTCAGGACGGGTCTAGCAATCAGCCCCAGCATTTT
TRBJ2-1 TRBV20-1 - - CSARVYVNEQFF TGCAGTGCTAGAGTTTATGTAAATGAGCAGTTCTTC
TRBJ2-4 TRBV19 TRBD2 - CASMNSGSHSTGIQYF TGTGCCAGTATGAATAGCGGGAGTCACAGTACGGGCATTCAGTACTTC
TRBJ2-2 TRBV7-3 TRBD2 many CASSSTSGTGELFF TGTGCCAGCAGCTCAACTAGCGGCACCGGGGAGCTGTTTTTT
TRBJ2-5 TRBV20-1 - many CSAAGETQYF TGCAGTGCCGCCGGGGAGACCCAGTACTTC
TRBJ2-3 TRBV3-1 TRBD2 - CASSLTSGGLSTDTQYF TGTGCCAGCAGCCTTACTAGCGGGGGACTTAGCACAGATACGCAGTATTTT
TRBJ2-5 TRBV24-1 - - CARGGTQYF TGTGCCAGAGGAGGGACCCAGTACTTC
TRBJ2-5 TRBV2 - many CASNSRLNQETQYF TGTGCCAGCAATTCTAGGCTAAATCAAGAGACCCAGTACTTC
TRBJ2-7 TRBV6-2/TRBV6-3 - many CASSQPGDGIYEQYF TGTGCCAGCAGCCAACCAGGGGACGGGATCTACGAGCAGTACTTC